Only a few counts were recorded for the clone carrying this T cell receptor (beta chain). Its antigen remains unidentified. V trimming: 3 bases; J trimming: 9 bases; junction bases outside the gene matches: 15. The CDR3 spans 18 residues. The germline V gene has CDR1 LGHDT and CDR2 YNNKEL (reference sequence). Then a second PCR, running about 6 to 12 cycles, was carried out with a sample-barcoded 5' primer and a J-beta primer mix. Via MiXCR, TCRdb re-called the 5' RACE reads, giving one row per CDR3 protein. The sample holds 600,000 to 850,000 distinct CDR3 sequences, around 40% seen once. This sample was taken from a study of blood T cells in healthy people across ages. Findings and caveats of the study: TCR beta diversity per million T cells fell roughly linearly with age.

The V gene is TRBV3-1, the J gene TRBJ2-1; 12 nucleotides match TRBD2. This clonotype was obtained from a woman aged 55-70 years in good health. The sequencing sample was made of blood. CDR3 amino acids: CASSHSTKTSGSRVEQFF. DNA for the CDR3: TGTGCCAGCAGCCACTCAACTAAGACTAGCGGGAGCCGGGTTGAGCAGTTCTTC.